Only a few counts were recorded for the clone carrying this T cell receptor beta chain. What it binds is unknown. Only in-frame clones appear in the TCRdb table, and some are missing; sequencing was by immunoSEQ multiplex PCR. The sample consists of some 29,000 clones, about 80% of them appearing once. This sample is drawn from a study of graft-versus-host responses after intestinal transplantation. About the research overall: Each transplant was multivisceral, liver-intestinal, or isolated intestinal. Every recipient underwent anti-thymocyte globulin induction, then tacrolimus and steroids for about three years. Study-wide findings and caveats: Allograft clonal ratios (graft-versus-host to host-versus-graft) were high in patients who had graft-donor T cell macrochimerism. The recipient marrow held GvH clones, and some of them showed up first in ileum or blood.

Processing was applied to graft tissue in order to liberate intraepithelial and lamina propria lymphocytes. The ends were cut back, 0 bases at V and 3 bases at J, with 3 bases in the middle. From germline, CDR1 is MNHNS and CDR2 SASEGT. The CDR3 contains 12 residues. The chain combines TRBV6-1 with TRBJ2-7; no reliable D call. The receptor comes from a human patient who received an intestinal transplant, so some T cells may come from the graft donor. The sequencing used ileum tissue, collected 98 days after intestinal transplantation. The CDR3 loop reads CASSEAGYEQYF. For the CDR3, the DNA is TGTGCCAGCAGTGAAGCGGGCTACGAGCAGTACTTC.